A selection of T cell receptor beta chains follows, all from one sample in a study of chemoradiotherapy in HPV16-positive cancers. The repertoire was sequenced with immunoSEQ multiplex PCR; TCRdb's copy has only in-frame clones and lacks some. Among roughly 6,200 clones listed, about 80% were seen once. The sequences come from tumor tissue, collected from a patient who underwent chemoradiotherapy. The receptor source for this set is a human donor with HPV-associated anogenital cancer. Each CDR3 is given with its conserved first and last residue. Each record gives: CDR3 protein, CDR3 DNA, J gene, V gene, CDR3 length, clone size, D gene. A D gene is named only where the DNA matches it firmly. Clone size is stated in some rows and not others, as once, few, many or a class when expanded.

CASSQGSSGGARDTQYF,TGTGCCAGCAGCCAAGGTAGTAGCGGGGGGGCCAGAGATACGCAGTATTTT,TRBJ2-3,TRBV4-2,17,-,TRBD2
CASSYGAGINEKLFF,TGTGCCAGCAGTTACGGGGCAGGGATTAATGAAAAACTGTTTTTT,TRBJ1-4,TRBV6-5,15,-,-
CASSIDRWGEKLFF,TGTGCCAGCAGTATAGACAGGTGGGGTGAAAAACTGTTTTTT,TRBJ1-4,TRBV11-2,14,-,-
CASTKRTGVGNTIYF,TGTGCCAGCACTAAGCGGACTGGGGTCGGAAACACCATATATTTT,TRBJ1-3,TRBV6-5,15,-,-
CASSFRIRGYGYTF,TGTGCCAGCAGTTTTCGGATTAGGGGCTATGGCTACACCTTC,TRBJ1-2,TRBV27,14,-,-
CASSGLGNTIYF,TGTGCCAGCAGCGGGCTTGGAAACACCATATATTTT,TRBJ1-3,TRBV7-9,12,-,-
CASSLSGGIRNTEAFF,TGCGCCAGCAGCTTGAGTGGGGGAATAAGGAACACTGAAGCTTTCTTT,TRBJ1-1,TRBV5-1,16,-,-
CASSQYQGATEAFF,TGTGCCAGCAGTCAGTATCAGGGGGCCACTGAAGCTTTCTTT,TRBJ1-1,TRBV6-4,14,-,TRBD1
CASSYSLPSGIQPQHF,TGTGCCAGCAGTTACTCGCTCCCGTCAGGGATTCAGCCCCAGCATTTT,TRBJ1-5,TRBV6-5,16,-,-
CASSPGQSYNEQFF,TGTGCCAGCAGCCCGGGACAGTCCTACAATGAGCAGTTCTTC,TRBJ2-1,TRBV9,14,-,TRBD1
CASSLPGANVLTF,TGTGCCAGCAGCCTCCCAGGGGCCAACGTCCTGACTTTC,TRBJ2-6,TRBV7-9,13,-,-
CASSEFWTAGRPYF,TGTGCCAGCAGTGAATTCTGGACGGCGGGGAGACCGTACTTC,TRBJ2-5,TRBV6-1,14,-,-
CASSEWGQNNQPQHF,TGTGCCAGCAGTGAATGGGGACAAAACAATCAGCCCCAGCATTTT,TRBJ1-5,TRBV6-1,15,-,-
CASSDGTPLAGEKLFF,TGTGCCAGCAGTGACGGGACTCCGCTTGCGGGGGAAAAACTGTTTTTT,TRBJ1-4,TRBV6-1,16,-,-
CASSLTQSTGNTIYF,TGTGCCAGCAGCTTAACCCAGTCCACAGGAAACACCATATATTTT,TRBJ1-3,TRBV7-2,15,-,-
CASSPFSVYINYGYTF,TGTGCCAGCTCACCATTTTCGGTATACATTAACTATGGCTACACCTTC,TRBJ1-2,TRBV18,16,once,-
CASSLHPGPIDGYTF,TGTGCCAGCAGCTTACATCCGGGACCGATTGATGGCTACACCTTC,TRBJ1-2,TRBV9,15,-,-
CAWSIDSGANVLTF,TGTGCCTGGAGTATTGACTCTGGGGCCAACGTCCTGACTTTC,TRBJ2-6,TRBV30,14,-,-
CASSYSSGRSWGTQYF,TGTGCCAGCAGTTACAGTAGCGGGAGGTCGTGGGGTACGCAGTATTTT,TRBJ2-3,TRBV6-6,16,-,TRBD2
CASASLNLHEKLFF,TGTGCCAGCGCGAGCCTCAACCTTCATGAAAAACTGTTTTTT,TRBJ1-4,TRBV6-5,14,-,-